The following is a TCR beta chain sequence with its context. The antigen this receptor binds is unknown. Base qualities are missing; no much larger clone stands one base away. The library was produced with 5' RACE. This sample was sequenced with an Illumina HiSeq 2500. The second PCR ran for roughly 7 to 11 cycles and used a J-beta primer mix along with a sample-barcoded 5' primer. A unique molecular identifier was introduced onto each TCR beta cDNA molecule by a template-switch 5' adaptor carrying 12 random nucleotides. Each sample yielded at least 3 million CDR3-containing paired-end reads. First-strand cDNA was synthesized from all RNA with the Mint cDNA synthesis kit, primed by a TRBC-specific oligonucleotide. All cDNA was treated with uracil-DNA glycosylase and then went through a first 18-cycle PCR with the universal primers M1SS and BC2_uni_R. In the source study's methods: For normalization, 1 million high-quality reads, each with a distinct molecular identifier, were randomly selected from each sample. Instead of being binned into consensus sequences, reads that shared molecular identifiers were thrown out. CDR3 identification, clonotype clustering and error correction used MiTCR with a Q25 quality threshold and the strictest error-elimination algorithm. A nonparametric unseen species model with Euler transformation was used to estimate lower-bound total TCR beta diversity. TCRdb's own reprocessing of the public reads used fastp at Q25 and MiXCR and kept productive beta chains. A single entry per CDR3 protein holds the most common genes and DNA from its merged rows. TCRdb's processing, not the authors' own work, is the source of the V and J calls. Across this sample there are approximately 1.5 million distinct CDR3 sequences, with around 40% seen only once. Together, the top ten hold approximately 4% of the sample.

The data were taken from a study of blood T cells in healthy people across ages (dated by TCRdb to the mid-2010s). Regarding the study in general: Template switching captured roughly one uniquely barcoded TCR beta cDNA molecule per two T cells in model experiments. The study analyzed two additional independent replicas of 1 million unique cDNA reads from the same blood draw for two donors, one aged 18 to 30 and one aged 80 or older. The donors were split into four age groups: young (average around 15 years), middle-aged (around 37), aged (over 55) and long-lived (approximately 80). The study measured age-related changes in TCR beta repertoire diversity using deep sequencing normalized with unique cDNA molecular identifiers. To avoid experimental bias, donors of different ages were distributed randomly across sequencing lanes.

In the germline V gene, CDR1 corresponds to SGHTA and CDR2 to FQGNSA. From the cysteine through the phenylalanine, the CDR3 covers 15 amino acids. The read is trimmed to its CDR3 DNA, 45 bases read in frame from base 1. V lost 2 bases and J lost 5 bases; the stretch between them is 15 bases long. Beyond this particular receptor, the publication reports: Conclusive comparison of naive and antigen-experienced compartments was prevented by the profiling of bulk unsorted PBMCs. Estimates of total diversity based on one million sequenced T cells were regarded as lower bounds and as underestimates. Compared with the aged group, the long-lived group had more naive CD4+ T cells, fewer expanded clones and increased TCR diversity, suggesting age selection. The CMV infection status of donors was not known, potentially confounding age-related changes in expanded clonotypes. As age increased, observed TCR beta diversity per million T cells dropped in a roughly linear way, and a significant reduction was already evident by age roughly 36. Observed TCR beta diversity correlated strongly with the percentage of naive T cells measured by flow cytometry.

Donors were about 36 systemically healthy Caucasian individuals from Russia aged 6 to 90 years. Approximately 9 milliliters of peripheral blood were collected from each donor into EDTA-treated Vacutainer tubes. Ficoll-Paque density-gradient centrifugation was used to isolate PBMCs, with at least 6.5 million per sample. Trizol reagent was used to extract total RNA from PBMCs, with at least 6 micrograms per sample. Naive CD45RAhigh/CD27high T cell percentages were measured by flow cytometry on a PBMC aliquot from every donor. This receptor was obtained from a woman younger than 30 in good health. Sequencing used blood. The receptor chain draws on TRBV7-2 and TRBJ1-1, with TRBD1 as a weak D call on 6 bases. The CDR3 amino acid sequence is: CASSLSRGGSTEAFF. The DNA reads as follows: TGTGCCAGCAGCTTAAGCAGGGGTGGGAGTACTGAAGCTTTCTTT.